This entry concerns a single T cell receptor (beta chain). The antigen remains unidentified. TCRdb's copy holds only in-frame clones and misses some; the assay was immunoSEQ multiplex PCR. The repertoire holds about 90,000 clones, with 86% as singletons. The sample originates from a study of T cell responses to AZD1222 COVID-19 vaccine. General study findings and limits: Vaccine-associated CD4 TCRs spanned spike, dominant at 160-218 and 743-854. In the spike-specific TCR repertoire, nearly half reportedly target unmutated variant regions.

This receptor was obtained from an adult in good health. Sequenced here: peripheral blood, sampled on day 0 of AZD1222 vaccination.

DNA for the CDR3: TGTGCCAGCAGCTACTCAGCGTACAATGAGCAGTTCTTC. This encodes CASSYSAYNEQFF. This sequence joins TRBV7-2 and TRBJ2-1, with D hard to call. Trimming removed 4 bases at V and 4 bases at J, with 8 bases between. This CDR3 has 13 residues. Germline V gene lookup returns CDR1 SGHTA and CDR2 FQGNSA.